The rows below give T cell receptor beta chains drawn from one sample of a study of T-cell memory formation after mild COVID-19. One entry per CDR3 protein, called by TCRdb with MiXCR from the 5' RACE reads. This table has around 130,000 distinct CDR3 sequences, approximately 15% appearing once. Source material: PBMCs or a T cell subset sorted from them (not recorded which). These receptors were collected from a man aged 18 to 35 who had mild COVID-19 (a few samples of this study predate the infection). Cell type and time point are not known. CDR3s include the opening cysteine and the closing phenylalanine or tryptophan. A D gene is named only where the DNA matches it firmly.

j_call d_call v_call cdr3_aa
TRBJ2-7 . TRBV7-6 CASSLGGGMSDEQYF
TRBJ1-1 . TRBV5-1 CASTSGPGATEAFF
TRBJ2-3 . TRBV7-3 CASSFGPGPDTQYF
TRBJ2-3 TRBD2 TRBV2 CASRFTSGTDTQYF
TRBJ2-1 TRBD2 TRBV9 CASSVKGSGYNEQFF
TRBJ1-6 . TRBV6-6 CASSWGRANSPLHF
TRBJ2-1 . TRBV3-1 CASSQSRGYHNEQFF
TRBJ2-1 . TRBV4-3 CASSQSGYSYNEQFF
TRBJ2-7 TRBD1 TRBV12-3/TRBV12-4 CASRASGTGGYEQYF
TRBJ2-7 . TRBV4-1 CASSQPTGNSYEQYF
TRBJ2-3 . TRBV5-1 CASSLWSGPSTDTQYF
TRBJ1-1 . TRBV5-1 CASSLESPNTEAFF
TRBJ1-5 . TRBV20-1 CSARVGGRQPQHF
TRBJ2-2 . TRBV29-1 CSVEAQNTGELFF
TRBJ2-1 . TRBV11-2 CASSQSFGNEQFF
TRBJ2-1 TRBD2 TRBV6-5 CASSPSGGSYNEQFF
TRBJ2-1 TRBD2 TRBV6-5 CASRIGLASDEQFF